Listed here are 12 T cell receptor beta chains from one sample, sequenced in a study of blood T cell repertoires in COVID-19. Profiled with immunoSEQ multiplex PCR; TCRdb holds only in-frame clones, not every one. The sample includes about 170,000 clones, 88% of them seen just once. The specimen was peripheral blood. All receptors come from a man aged 50-59 years who had recovered from COVID-19.

The gene calls are TRBV5-5 and TRBJ1-5; tentatively, D is TRBD1 (6 bases). This CDR3 is built from 16 residues. Per germline, CDR1 SGHKS and CDR2 YYEKEE (reference sequence). V lost 1 base to trimming and J lost 7 bases, with 18 bases between them. DNA of the CDR3: TGTGCCAGCAGCTTGCTGGAGGGGGGGCTCGGGCAGCCCCAGCATTTT. It translates to CASSLLEGGLGQPQHF.

This clone showed up just a few times. This chain connects TRBV4-2 to TRBJ2-1, with 14 bases matching TRBD2. CDR1 and CDR2 from the germline V gene are LGHNA and YNFKEQ. The CDR3 contains 17 residues. V lost 0 bases to trimming and J lost 7 bases; unmatched junction nucleotides: 5. The CDR3 loop is CASSQETGTSGSNEQFF. In nucleotides, the CDR3 is TGTGCCAGCAGCCAAGAAACCGGGACTAGCGGGAGTAATGAGCAGTTCTTC.

V usage is TRBV27 and J usage is TRBJ2-1; TRBD1 aligns across 8 bases. V dropped 6 bases and J dropped 7; count of bases not matched to a gene: 11. In germline, CDR1 is MNHEY, CDR2 SMNVEV (reference sequence). This CDR3 is built from 15 residues. The CDR3 spells CASRPGTGIWNEQFF. The CDR3, as DNA: TGTGCCAGCAGACCTGGGACAGGAATTTGGAATGAGCAGTTCTTC.

J is TRBJ1-2 and V is TRBV7-9; unclear D gene. Germline CDR1 is SEHNR and CDR2 is FQNEAQ (reference sequence). The CDR3 has 13 residues. Trimming left V 5 bases short and J 6 bases short, with 13 bases between. The CDR3 is CASSPPGSNGYTF. CDR3 DNA sequence: TGTGCCAGCAGCCCCCCGGGTTCCAATGGCTACACCTTC.

V usage is TRBV10-2 and J usage is TRBJ1-2; D might be TRBD1 (5 bases). V lost 3 bases and J 4 bases, leaving 6 bases between the germline ends. The CDR3 is 12 residues long. In germline, CDR1 is WSHSY, CDR2 SAAADI. The CDR3 DNA reads TGCGCCAGCAGTGAAGGGGTCTATGGCTACACCTTC. Translating it yields CASSEGVYGYTF.

This rearrangement joins TRBV7-8 to TRBJ2-2, with D perhaps TRBD2 (6 bases). Trimming pared 5 bases from V and 0 bases from J, leaving 13 bases between. Germline lookup yields CDR1 SGHVS and CDR2 FQNEAQ. CDR3 length: 16 residues. CDR3 residues: CASSPDSGTNTGELFF. The CDR3 DNA reads TGTGCCAGCAGCCCGGATAGCGGAACGAACACCGGGGAGCTGTTTTTT.

The chain has TRBV4-3 and TRBJ1-2; 8 bases are shared with TRBD1. CDR1 and CDR2 from the germline V gene are LGHNA and YSLEER. The CDR3 is 15 residues long. J lost 0 bases, V lost 4 bases, and 4 bases had no gene match. The CDR3 DNA follows: TGCGCCAGCAGCCTCCTCAGGGGGCCTAACTATGGCTACACCTTC. Protein: CASSLLRGPNYGYTF.

This chain joins TRBV5-1 and TRBJ2-7; 8 bases are a match to TRBD1. Germline CDR1 SGHRS, CDR2 YFSETQ. The CDR3 has 14 amino acids. V lost 0 bases, J lost 3 bases, and 2 bases stayed unmatched. For the CDR3, the DNA is TGCGCCAGCAGCTTGGAGACAGGGGTCTACGAGCAGTACTTC. Its protein product is CASSLETGVYEQYF.

The gene calls are TRBV29-1 and TRBJ2-3; weak D call: TRBD1 (6 bases). The CDR3 sequence is 11 residues long. V shed 7 bases and J shed 5 bases, with 10 bases lying between them. Per the germline V gene, CDR1 is SQVTM and CDR2 is ANQGSEA. The CDR3 protein is CSGKQGDTQYF. The CDR3 DNA follows: TGCAGCGGTAAACAGGGAGATACGCAGTATTTT.

The chain couples TRBV9 to TRBJ2-7; TRBD1 matches at 8 bases. The germline CDR1 and CDR2 sequences are SGDLS and YYNGEE. The CDR3 runs 16 residues. V dropped 3 bases and J dropped 5; count of bases not matched to a gene: 13. The CDR3 sequence: CASSDSPGTGRNEQYF. CDR3 nucleotides: TGTGCCAGCAGCGACTCTCCCGGGACAGGTAGAAACGAGCAGTACTTC.

The chain has TRBV6-1 and TRBJ2-5, with a possible D match to TRBD1 (5 bases). The V gene lost 3 bases and the J gene lost 5 bases, with 10 bases spanning the gap. Per germline, CDR1 MNHNS and CDR2 SASEGT. The CDR3 consists of 13 residues. CDR3 nucleotide sequence: TGTGCCAGCAGTGACAGGGCTCAGGAGACCCAGTACTTC. Translating gives CASSDRAQETQYF.

The chain couples TRBV7-2 to TRBJ2-7, with 11 bases fitting TRBD1. With V trimmed by 3 bases and J by 5 bases, 3 bases remained unmatched. This CDR3 has 14 amino acids. In germline, CDR1 is SGHTA, CDR2 FQGNSA. CDR3 bases: TGTGCCAGCAGCTTTTGGACAGGGGGCAACGAGCAGTACTTC. It codes for CASSFWTGGNEQYF.